This TCR beta chain was captured in a study of patients and donors after allogeneic stem cell transplantation. MiXCR, applied by TCRdb to the RT-PCR reads, yields one record per CDR3 protein. The sample contains more than 150,000 distinct CDR3 sequences, around two fifths of which appear only once. The source material was blood, either unsorted or a sorted T cell fraction (not recorded which). The clonotype was recovered from a human donor who was either an allogeneic HSCT recipient or a stem cell or donor lymphocyte infusion donor (not recorded which). It is not recorded whose cells these are; they may come from a transplant donor.

The CDR3: CAWKEGRPEAFF. In DNA form, the CDR3 reads TGTGCCTGGAAAGAGGGGCGTCCTGAAGCTTTCTTT. This chain connects TRBV30 to TRBJ1-1; the D gene is possibly TRBD1 (5 bases). Trimming took 4 bases from V and 6 from J, leaving 12 bases between them. The V gene's germline CDR1 is GTSNPN and CDR2 SVGIG (reference sequence). The CDR3 contains 12 residues.